This T cell receptor beta chain was sequenced for a study of technical replicates of blood from a few donors. TCRdb's copy holds only in-frame clones and misses some; the assay was immunoSEQ multiplex PCR. The table includes roughly 12,000 clones, almost 95% detected once. The source material was PBMCs. This clonotype was obtained from a human donor in good health.

CDR3 residues: CAIFYQEVGGHSGNTIYF. Written as DNA, the CDR3 is TGTGCCATTTTCTACCAGGAGGTGGGGGGGCACTCTGGAAACACCATATATTTT. The rearrangement links TRBV5-3 to TRBJ1-3, with TRBD1 as a possible D gene (6 bases). TRBV5-3 is classed as an ORF, of uncertain function. Trimming took off 9 bases at V and 0 bases at J, with 25 bases between the two ends. This CDR3 has 18 residues.